The 30 T cell receptor beta chains listed next were all sequenced from one sample in a study of blood T cell repertoires in COVID-19. Libraries were prepared by immunoSEQ multiplex PCR; TCRdb keeps only in-frame clonotypes and omits some of them. The data hold hundreds of thousands of clones, with about nine tenths observed a single time. Sequencing was done on a sample of PBMCs or T cells enriched from blood (not recorded which). The source of these receptors is a woman in her forties who had recovered from COVID-19.

This clone has more than one count but fewer than ten. This chain uses TRBV5-6 with TRBJ2-7, with a tentative D call TRBD1 (6 bases). CDR3 length: 11 residues. CDR1 is SGHDT, CDR2 YYEEEE, per germline. V was shortened by 3 bases and J by 6 bases, with 7 bases between the two germline ends. DNA for the CDR3: TGTGCCAGCAGCTGGACAGCCGAGCAGTACTTC. Translation: CASSWTAEQYF.

The V call is TRBV7-2, the J call TRBJ2-4; 9 bases agree with TRBD2. J gave up 7 bases and V 1 base, and 2 bases lay outside the gene matches. The CDR3 extends over 14 amino acids. Germline CDR1 reads SGHTA; CDR2 reads FQGNSA. The CDR3 nucleotides read TGTGCCAGCAGCTTAGGACTAGCGGTGAACATTCAGTACTTC. It encodes CASSLGLAVNIQYF.

The chain is built from TRBV28 and TRBJ2-5; 9 bases align to TRBD1. Germline values: CDR1 MDHEN, CDR2 SYDVKM. Trimming at V came to 6 bases and at J to 3 bases, leaving 5 bases not matched to a gene. The CDR3 contains 14 residues. The CDR3 is CASSSRTGEETQYF. DNA for the CDR3: TGTGCCAGCAGCTCCCGGACAGGGGAAGAGACCCAGTACTTC.

The rearrangement uses TRBV6-5 and TRBJ2-7, with D perhaps TRBD2 (5 bases). The CDR3 covers 13 residues. Trimming shortened V by 9 bases and J by 7 bases, and 19 bases separated the two germline ends. Germline values: CDR1 MNHEY, CDR2 SVGAGI. This CDR3 is CASARVRRREQYF. CDR3 DNA: TGTGCCAGTGCCCGCGTTAGGAGGCGTGAGCAGTACTTC.

The V and J genes are TRBV24-1 and TRBJ2-5; 10 bases map to TRBD2. The CDR3 runs 15 residues. After removal of 4 bases from V and 4 bases from J, the junction contained 5 bases not matched to a gene. The germline V gene encodes CDR1 KGHDR and CDR2 SFDVKD. CDR3 sequence (DNA): TGTGCCACCAGTGAAGTAGCGGGGGGAGCAGAGACCCAGTACTTC. As protein: CATSEVAGGAETQYF.

This chain uses TRBV15 with TRBJ2-3; possibly TRBD2 for D (5 bases). The CDR3 totals 16 residues. In germline, CDR1 is LNHNV, CDR2 YYDKDF (reference sequence). V gave up 1 base and J gave up 0 bases, with 11 bases separating them. The chain's CDR3 is CATSRVIGESTDTQYF. In nucleotides, the CDR3 is TGTGCCACCAGCAGAGTAATCGGGGAAAGCACAGATACGCAGTATTTT.

This rearrangement joins TRBV3-1 (or the pseudogene TRBV3-2) to TRBJ2-7, with TRBD2 matching over 10 bases. Trimming cost V 4 bases and J 1 base; bases outside gene matches: 1. The germline V gene has CDR1 LGHDT and CDR2 YNNKEL (reference sequence). CDR3 size: 14 residues. The CDR3 DNA follows: TGTGCCAGCAGCCTTAGCGGGGGGTCCTACGAGCAGTACTTC. Its protein is CASSLSGGSYEQYF.

V usage is TRBV19 and J usage is TRBJ2-5; D gene unclear. The CDR3 is 14 amino acids. Germline loops: CDR1 LNHDA, CDR2 SQIVND (reference sequence). The V end was cut by 3 bases, the J end by 1 base, with 9 bases between. The CDR3 reads CASSISGLQETQYF. The CDR3, as DNA: TGTGCCAGTAGTATCTCGGGTCTCCAAGAGACCCAGTACTTC.

This clone was found once. The genes are TRBV18 and TRBJ2-7; maybe TRBD2 (7 bases). The germline V gene has CDR1 KGHSH and CDR2 LQKENI. The V end was cut by 6 bases, the J end by 5 bases, with 17 bases between. CDR3 length equals 14 residues. The DNA of the CDR3 is TGTGCCAGCTCCCCTGGGAGGGGGGGAGACGAGCAGTACTTC. Residues: CASSPGRGGDEQYF.

This chain joins TRBV30 and TRBJ2-5; the match to TRBD2 covers 8 bases. Germline V gene data show CDR1 as GTSNPN and CDR2 as SVGIG (reference sequence). The V and J ends lost 2 bases and 1 base, in that order; junction bases with no gene match: 15. The CDR3 has 18 residues. As DNA, the CDR3 is TGTGCCTGGAGTACCCCGACCCACCGGGGACTAGTCCAAGAGACCCAGTACTTC. As protein: CAWSTPTHRGLVQETQYF.

The rearrangement uses TRBV28 and TRBJ2-7, with a weak D call TRBD2 (5 bases). V lost 7 bases to trimming and J lost 3 bases, with 10 bases between them. Germline CDR1 and CDR2: MDHEN and SYDVKM. CDR3 length equals 12 residues. The CDR3 sequence is CASTAGLYEQYF. The CDR3 DNA is TGTGCCAGCACGGCCGGACTCTACGAGCAGTACTTC. Together with reference TRBV28 and TRBJ2-7, the CDR3 gives the full variable domain: DVKVTQSSRYLVKRTGEKVFLECVQDMDHENMFWYRQDPGLGLRLIYFSYDVKMKEKGDIPEGYSVSREKKERFSLILESASTNQTSMYLCASTAGLYEQYFGPGTRLTVT.

CDR3 DNA: TGTGCCAGCAGCTCCGAAGCATACAATGAGCAGTTCTTC. This encodes CASSSEAYNEQFF. The V call is TRBV11-3, the J call TRBJ2-1; D is uncertain. The CDR3 is made up of 13 amino acids. Trimming shortened V by 4 bases and J by 4 bases, and 8 bases separated the two germline ends. Germline lookup yields CDR1 SGHNT and CDR2 YENEEA.

The genes are TRBV11-2 and TRBJ1-1; TRBD1 aligns across 8 bases. The ends lost 2 bases at V and 10 bases at J; junction bases unmatched: 12. CDR1 is SGHAT, CDR2 FQNNGV, per germline. This CDR3 is 15 amino acids long. The DNA of the CDR3 is TGTGCCAGCAGCTTAAGGACAGGGCCCACCCTAGGAGCTTTCTTT. Residues: CASSLRTGPTLGAFF.

This chain links TRBV7-8 with TRBJ1-2, with 8 bases identical to TRBD1. Germline lookup yields CDR1 SGHVS and CDR2 FQNEAQ. The CDR3 is 14 residues long. Trimming at V came to 4 bases and at J to 1 base, leaving 2 bases not matched to a gene. This CDR3 reads CASSSDRGNYGYTF. In DNA, the CDR3 is TGTGCCAGCAGCTCTGACAGGGGTAACTATGGCTACACCTTC.

The CDR3 spells CASSEWVQGEQYF. As DNA, the CDR3 is TGCGCCAGCAGTGAATGGGTTCAGGGGGAGCAGTACTTC. V and J are TRBV10-1 and TRBJ2-7; possibly TRBD1 for D (6 bases). The CDR3 is made up of 13 amino acids. V gave up 3 bases and J gave up 7 bases, with 13 bases separating them. The germline gives CDR1 WNHNN, CDR2 SYGVQD (reference sequence).

The CDR3: CASSITGQGNYGYTF. DNA for the CDR3: TGTGCCAGCAGCATAACAGGACAGGGCAACTATGGCTACACCTTC. The chain recombines TRBV7-2 with TRBJ1-2; TRBD1 aligns across 8 bases. Germline loops: CDR1 SGHTA, CDR2 FQGNSA. The ends lost 5 bases at V and 2 bases at J; junction bases unmatched: 7. The CDR3 length is 15 residues. Supplemented by reference TRBV7-2 and TRBJ1-2, the full variable domain reads GAGVSQSPSNKVTEKGKDVELRCDPISGHTALYWYRQSLGQGLEFLIYFQGNSAPDKSGLPSDRFSAERTGGSVSTLTIQRTQQEDSAVYLCASSITGQGNYGYTFGSGTRLTVV.

The chain recombines TRBV18 with TRBJ2-1; tentative D call: TRBD1 (6 bases). The V gene lost 3 bases and the J gene lost 8 bases, with 20 bases spanning the gap. This CDR3 spans 16 amino acids. Germline V lookup: CDR1 KGHSH, CDR2 LQKENI. The CDR3 loop is CASSPQGKGLGYEQFF. The CDR3 DNA sequence: TGTGCCAGCTCACCCCAGGGGAAGGGTTTGGGTTATGAGCAGTTCTTC.

V and J are TRBV12-5 and TRBJ1-2; TRBD1 matches at 8 bases. This CDR3 has 13 amino acids. Germline CDR1 reads LGHNT; CDR2 reads FRNRAP. V gave up 3 bases and J gave up 8 bases; unmatched junction bases: 5. The CDR3: CASGFQGAEGYTF. The CDR3, as DNA: TGTGCTAGTGGTTTCCAGGGGGCGGAGGGCTACACCTTC.

J is TRBJ1-2 and V is TRBV29-1; no firm D call. There are 11 residues in the CDR3. V lost 6 bases and J 7 bases, leaving 12 bases between the germline ends. Germline V gene sequence: CDR1 SQVTM, CDR2 ANQGSEA. The CDR3 coding sequence is TGCAGCGTCTTTGACATCTCTGGCTACACCTTC. Its translation: CSVFDISGYTF.

This clone was seen a single time. The rearrangement links TRBV7-2 to TRBJ2-1; 9 bases are a match to TRBD1. This CDR3 is built from 16 residues. Germline V lookup: CDR1 SGHTA, CDR2 FQGNSA. With V trimmed by 3 bases and J by 7 bases, 10 bases remained unmatched. CDR3 protein: CASSFFHRGLENEQFF. CDR3 coding DNA: TGTGCCAGCAGCTTTTTCCACAGGGGGCTGGAGAATGAGCAGTTCTTC.

J is TRBJ2-3 and V is TRBV3-1 (or the pseudogene TRBV3-2); 8 bases align to TRBD2. V shed 4 bases and J 0 bases; nucleotides not matched to a gene: 6. The CDR3 extends over 16 amino acids. The germline V gene has CDR1 LGHDT and CDR2 YNNKEL (reference sequence). In DNA, the CDR3 is TGTGCCAGCAGCCTGACTAGCGCCTCTAGCACAGATACGCAGTATTTT. Its protein product is CASSLTSASSTDTQYF.

The chain joins TRBV20-1 to TRBJ2-3; D remains ambiguous. The germline gives CDR1 DFQATT, CDR2 SNEGSKA (reference sequence). The length of the CDR3 is 11 residues. The V gene lost 8 bases and the J gene lost 5 bases, with 11 bases spanning the gap. CDR3 protein: CSPTPGDTQYF. The CDR3 nucleotides are TGCAGTCCTACCCCGGGAGATACGCAGTATTTT.

The chain combines TRBV9 with TRBJ2-1; D unclear. CDR1 is SGDLS and CDR2 is YYNGEE in the germline V gene. V was shortened by 4 bases and J by 7 bases, with 9 bases between the two germline ends. The CDR3 has 12 amino acids. CDR3 bases: TGTGCCAGCAGCTCAACTGAGAATGAGCAGTTCTTC. Residues: CASSSTENEQFF.

This chain joins TRBV2 and TRBJ2-5, with 8 bases matching TRBD2. This CDR3 has 14 residues. Losses at the gene ends were 6 bases for V and 5 bases for J; bases not matched to a gene: 8. Germline lookup yields CDR1 SNHLY and CDR2 FYNNEI. The CDR3 DNA follows: TGTGCCAGCAGACGGGGGGGCCAGGGGGAGACCCAGTACTTC. Its protein is CASRRGGQGETQYF.

This sequence joins TRBV18 and TRBJ2-2; weak D call: TRBD1 (6 bases). V lost 1 base to trimming and J lost 0 bases, with 6 bases between them. Germline-derived CDR1 and CDR2 are KGHSH and LQKENI. The CDR3 loop spans 15 amino acids. The CDR3 DNA reads TGTGCCAGCTCACCACGACAGGCGAACACCGGGGAGCTGTTTTTT. Translation: CASSPRQANTGELFF.

The J gene is TRBJ2-1, the V gene TRBV6-6; TRBD2 matches 8 bases. The V gene end was trimmed by 8 bases and the J gene end by 2 bases; junction bases not matched to a gene: 5. The CDR3 is made up of 14 amino acids. Germline V gives CDR1 MNHNY, CDR2 SVGAGI (reference sequence). DNA for the CDR3: TGTGCCAGCTCAGGAGCGGGAGCCTACAATGAGCAGTTCTTC. Its translation: CASSGAGAYNEQFF.

The chain links TRBV10-1 to TRBJ2-3, with a tentative D call TRBD2 (6 bases). With 5 bases removed from V and 4 bases from J, the gap between germline ends came to 7 bases. This CDR3 is built from 12 residues. Looked up from germline, CDR1 is WNHNN and CDR2 is SYGVQD (reference sequence). In DNA form, the CDR3 reads TGCGCCAGCAGTCCGGGGGCAGATACGCAGTATTTT. Translated, it gives CASSPGADTQYF.

In DNA form, the CDR3 reads TGCAGCGTTGTAGGCGGGGACCCGAACACCGGGGAGCTGTTTTTT. Amino acids: CSVVGGDPNTGELFF. The gene calls are TRBV29-1 and TRBJ2-2; D is possibly TRBD2 (6 bases). Trimming stripped 4 bases from V and 0 bases from J, with 12 bases between. There are 15 residues in the CDR3. From germline, CDR1 is SQVTM and CDR2 ANQGSEA.

This clone has only a few counts. J is TRBJ2-1 and V is TRBV19; 8 nucleotides line up with TRBD2. The CDR3 covers 22 residues. V lost 6 bases to trimming and J lost 3 bases; unmatched junction nucleotides: 28. Germline V gene data show CDR1 as LNHDA and CDR2 as SQIVND (reference sequence). DNA of the CDR3: TGTGCCAGTAGGCCATTGGCAGGCTCCCAAGTCAGCGGGAGTCCCTTCTACAATGAGCAGTTCTTC. Residues: CASRPLAGSQVSGSPFYNEQFF.

The chain carries TRBV11-3 and TRBJ2-5, with 12 nucleotides matching TRBD2. This CDR3 has 16 residues. The germline CDR1 and CDR2 sequences are SGHNT and YENEEA. V trimming: 5 bases; J trimming: 5 bases; junction bases outside the gene matches: 9. This CDR3 reads CASSPRLAGESETQYF. As DNA, the CDR3 is TGTGCCAGCAGCCCAAGACTAGCGGGAGAATCGGAGACCCAGTACTTC.